This T cell receptor beta chain is drawn from a study of cytomegalovirus exposure and HLA in healthy donors. Some clones are missing from TCRdb's copy, which holds only in-frame ones; the method was immunoSEQ multiplex PCR. The sample includes about 56,000 clones, 85% to 95% of them seen just once. This CDR3 comprises 15 residues. CDR1 is MGHRA, CDR2 YSYEKL, per germline. The V segment lost 3 bases and the J segment 6 bases; nucleotides outside the gene matches: 8. The source material was PBMCs. The sequence was collected from a woman in her late teens or twenties in good health and CMV-seropositive. V and J are TRBV4-1 and TRBJ2-1; 7 nucleotides agree with TRBD1. CDR3 DNA: TGCGCCAGCAGCCAGAGGGACAGCACCGCCAATGAGCAGTTCTTC. It specifies CASSQRDSTANEQFF.